Reported below is one T cell receptor (beta chain). This CDR3 is 17 amino acids long. Trimming at V came to 1 base and at J to 3 bases, leaving 10 bases not matched to a gene. Study processing details: Reference gene primer amplification gave estimated nucleated cell counts. Produced via immunoSEQ multiplex PCR; TCRdb's table is partial and in-frame only. V and J calls and clone size come straight from that table; D and trimming were deduced from the DNA. This table holds about 170,000 clones, around 80% found once. Enrolled through a virtual design, the participants were between 18 and 89 years of age and came from about two dozen US areas. Cohort placement rested on clinical history that participants reported themselves. The data originate from a study of blood T cell repertoires in COVID-19. Study in general: Samples taken during acute and convalescent COVID-19 were collected in the United States, Italy and Spain.

The V gene is TRBV23-1, the J gene TRBJ2-5; 8 positions agree with TRBD1. TRBV23-1 is known as an ORF, though its function is uncertain. The receptor's source is a woman in her seventies in a cohort exposed to, infected with or recovered from COVID-19 (not recorded which). Material for sequencing was PBMCs or T cells enriched from blood (not recorded which). The CDR3 nucleotides are TGCGCCAGCAGTCAATATCCCCCCGACAGGGGTAAAGAGACCCAGTACTTC. Translated, it gives CASSQYPPDRGKETQYF.